One T cell receptor (beta chain) is described in this entry. The data were obtained in a study of CD8 T cells in Susac syndrome. The CDR3 is 15 amino acids. V lost 5 bases and J lost 2; bases outside the gene matches: 8. CDR1 and CDR2 (germline): MNHEY, SMNVEV (reference sequence). Random hexamers were used to reverse transcribe roughly 0.5 to 1 ug of RNA. MiXCR, run by TCRdb on the immunoSEQ multiplex PCR reads, gives a single entry per CDR3 protein. The data show about 300,000 distinct CDR3 sequences, about 90% seen once. This clonotype originated in a human donor with multiple sclerosis. Sequencing input: CD4+ T cells from PBMCs. The rearrangement joins TRBV27 to TRBJ2-5; 7 positions match TRBD2. CDR3 amino acids: CASSGPSGAQETQYF. CDR3 DNA: TGTGCCAGCAGTGGCCCTAGCGGAGCTCAAGAGACCCAGTACTTC.